This T cell receptor (beta chain) comes out of a study of PD-L1 blockade in urothelial cancer. The time point: pretreatment peripheral blood. This table comes from immunoSEQ multiplex PCR, and its TCRdb copy is limited to in-frame clones, with some not included. Of tens of thousands of clones in the sample, more than 75% were seen once. This clone was found a few times. A read error may produce the germline difference seen at one junction end. Germline values: CDR1 SSHAT, CDR2 FNYEAQ (reference sequence). This CDR3 has 12 residues. The rearrangement uses TRBV7-7 and TRBJ2-2; no clear D gene. The material was PBMCs, obtained around atezolizumab (anti-PD-L1) treatment. The clonotype originates from a man aged 50-59 years with urothelial cancer. The CDR3 DNA reads as TGTGCTAGCAGCTCGAGCACCGGGGAGCTGTTTTTT. This translates into CASSSSTGELFF.